The 5 T cell receptor beta chains below were found in one sample sequenced in a study of blood T cell repertoires in COVID-19 (dated by TCRdb to about 2020). Receptor amplification or capture employed the immunoSEQ multiplex PCR assay. TCRdb took this table from immuneACCESS and kept in-frame rearrangements with V and J called. Such tables lack part of the clones; where checked against another copy, unresolved V genes explain under half of the gap, and the rest is unexplained. The sample records over 150,000 clones, around nine tenths of which are singletons. 2.5% to 3.5% of the sample is taken by the ten largest. Sequencing input: peripheral blood. These TCRs come from a man between 40 and 49 years old with active or convalescent COVID-19.

The chain recombines TRBV4-3 with TRBJ1-5, with a tentative D call TRBD1 (5 bases). CDR1 is LGHNA and CDR2 is YSLEER in the germline V gene. The CDR3 length is 16 residues. Trimming pared 1 base from V and 1 base from J, leaving 11 bases between. The CDR3 reads CASSQGGGTSNQPQHF. The CDR3 DNA follows: TGCGCCAGCAGCCAAGGGGGAGGGACGAGCAATCAGCCCCAGCATTTT.

This chain links TRBV9 with TRBJ2-1; D not certain. The germline V gene has CDR1 SGDLS and CDR2 YYNGEE. Trimming removed 3 bases at V and 0 bases at J, with 16 bases between. This CDR3 has 17 residues. DNA of the CDR3: TGTGCCAGCAGCGAGACCCCCGGCGGTGGCTCCTACAATGAGCAGTTCTTC. Translated: CASSETPGGGSYNEQFF.

The rearrangement links TRBV9 to TRBJ2-7; the match to TRBD1 covers 9 bases. CDR1 SGDLS and CDR2 YYNGEE come from the germline V gene. The ends lost 0 bases at V and 1 base at J; junction bases unmatched: 2. The CDR3 covers 15 residues. The CDR3 spells CASSVGQGVSYEQYF. The CDR3 bases are TGTGCCAGCAGCGTAGGACAGGGGGTTTCCTACGAGCAGTACTTC.

V and J are TRBV6-2 or TRBV6-3 and TRBJ1-1; D is undetermined. The CDR3 is made up of 16 amino acids. With 2 bases removed from V and 0 bases from J, the gap between germline ends came to 13 bases. The germline V gene encodes CDR1 MNHEY and CDR2 SVGEGT. The CDR3 DNA sequence: TGTGCCAGCAGTTACCGGGAAGGAGCGGTGAACACTGAAGCTTTCTTT. Translated, it gives CASSYREGAVNTEAFF.

V gene TRBV2 combines with J gene TRBJ2-1; weak D call: TRBD2 (5 bases). Germline CDR1 and CDR2: SNHLY and FYNNEI. The length of the CDR3 is 13 residues. Deletions cut 10 bases from V and 5 bases from J, with 15 bases between. Here the CDR3 reads CANLGSRHNEQFF. In DNA form, the CDR3 reads TGTGCCAACTTGGGGAGCCGGCACAATGAGCAGTTCTTC.